Below are 16 T cell receptor beta chains sequenced from a single sample in a study of beta chain features in type 1 diabetes. Overall study findings and caveats: Shortening of TCRB CDR3s, moderate but significant, appeared in all four CD4+ subsets of Type 1 diabetes patients.

Reverse transcription of all isolated RNA meant that expressed TCRB transcripts were sequenced. Clones were read by immunoSEQ multiplex PCR, and TCRdb kept only the in-frame ones, dropping some. The sample has fewer than 400,000 clones, roughly 9% seen once. These TCRs are of unknown antigen specificity. The source material was central memory CD4+ T cells from blood. The receptors derive from a man younger than 40 with type 1 diabetes.

This clone was counted a few times. V usage is TRBV6-5 and J usage is TRBJ2-1, with D possibly being TRBD1 (5 bases). Germline V gene lookup returns CDR1 MNHEY and CDR2 SVGAGI. V was pared by 7 bases and J by 5 bases, with 12 bases between. CDR3 length: 13 amino acids. As DNA, the CDR3 is TGTGCCAGCATCCAGACAGACAACAATGAGCAGTTCTTC. This translates into CASIQTDNNEQFF.

The chain combines TRBV7-6 with TRBJ2-4; TRBD2 might be the D (5 bases). The CDR3 is 15 amino acids. Looked up from germline, CDR1 is SGHVS and CDR2 is FNYEAQ. With 2 bases removed from V and 8 bases from J, the gap between germline ends came to 16 bases. The DNA of the CDR3 is TGTGCCAGCAGCTTAAATAACGGGGTGGGAGACATTCAGTACTTC. Translated, it gives CASSLNNGVGDIQYF.

The chain carries TRBV7-8 and TRBJ1-3; D gene ambiguous. The germline V gene has CDR1 SGHVS and CDR2 FQNEAQ. V lost 2 bases, J lost 0 bases, and 8 bases lay in between. The CDR3 has 15 residues. CDR3 loop: CASSLMVISGNTIYF. The CDR3 DNA reads as TGTGCCAGCAGCTTAATGGTGATCTCTGGAAACACCATATATTTT.

The chain couples TRBV9 to TRBJ1-5; no clear D gene. Trimming took off 4 bases at V and 2 bases at J, with 25 bases between the two ends. This CDR3 contains 19 residues. Per the germline V gene, CDR1 is SGDLS and CDR2 is YYNGEE. CDR3: CASSLEAPFPTDRNQPQHF. CDR3 in DNA: TGTGCCAGCAGCTTAGAAGCGCCATTCCCGACCGATCGCAATCAGCCCCAGCATTTT.

The chain joins TRBV30 to TRBJ2-3; TRBD2 aligns across 10 bases. Losses at the gene ends were 0 bases for V and 2 bases for J; bases not matched to a gene: 5. CDR1 is GTSNPN and CDR2 is SVGIG in the germline V gene (reference sequence). This CDR3 has 16 amino acids. In nucleotides, the CDR3 is TGTGCCTGGAGTGTACGCCTAGCGGGGGACACAGATACGCAGTATTTT. It yields the protein CAWSVRLAGDTDTQYF.

This clone was found a few times. The rearrangement uses TRBV6-6 and TRBJ1-1; TRBD1 might be the D (6 bases). Germline values: CDR1 MNHNY, CDR2 SVGAGI (reference sequence). The CDR3 is 14 amino acids. Trimming left V 7 bases short and J 5 bases short, with 17 bases between. This CDR3 reads CASTQGGRGTEAFF. DNA for the CDR3: TGTGCCAGCACTCAAGGGGGTCGGGGGACTGAAGCTTTCTTT.

The V call is TRBV7-8, the J call TRBJ2-3; TRBD2 matches at 7 bases. The CDR3 runs to 16 residues. Trimming cost V 5 bases and J 2 bases; bases outside gene matches: 10. Germline CDR1 reads SGHVS; CDR2 reads FQNEAQ. CDR3 in amino acids: CASSPTGGGDTDTQYF. For the CDR3, the DNA is TGTGCCAGCAGCCCGACCGGCGGGGGTGACACAGATACGCAGTATTTT.

The V call is TRBV4-3, the J call TRBJ2-1; D unresolved. The V end lost 1 base, the J end lost 5 bases, and 12 bases lay between the germline ends. The CDR3 runs to 15 residues. Per the germline V gene, CDR1 is LGHNA and CDR2 is YSLEER. CDR3 sequence: CASSQATDGNNEQFF. The DNA for the CDR3 is TGCGCCAGCAGCCAAGCTACGGATGGGAACAATGAGCAGTTCTTC.

The chain uses TRBV28 and TRBJ1-5; D is perhaps TRBD1 (6 bases). This CDR3 spans 14 amino acids. Trimming pared 5 bases from V and 5 bases from J, leaving 13 bases between. Germline V lookup: CDR1 MDHEN, CDR2 SYDVKM. CDR3 in amino acids: CASSLQGWYQPQHF. For the CDR3, the DNA is TGTGCCAGCAGTCTACAGGGTTGGTATCAGCCCCAGCATTTT.

This clone was observed a handful of times. CDR3 DNA sequence: TGTGCCAGCAGCTCGTCTAGCGGGGGGACCACGGCCCAGTACTTC. Residues: CASSSSSGGTTAQYF. V gene TRBV7-2 combines with J gene TRBJ2-5, with 11 bases that match TRBD2. V was clipped by 4 bases and J by 9 bases; unmatched bases: 10. CDR3 length: 15 residues. Germline V gene sequence: CDR1 SGHTA, CDR2 FQGNSA.

This clone appeared a few times. This chain joins TRBV18 and TRBJ2-5, with D unresolved. In germline, CDR1 is KGHSH, CDR2 LQKENI. CDR3 length: 15 residues. V shed 0 bases and J shed 0 bases, with 8 bases lying between them. The CDR3: CASSPPWADQETQYF. The CDR3 DNA is TGTGCCAGCTCACCACCATGGGCAGACCAAGAGACCCAGTACTTC.

This clone was seen a handful of times. The V call is TRBV6-1, the J call TRBJ2-5; possibly TRBD1 for D (5 bases). Germline V CDR1 and CDR2: MNHNS, SASEGT. The CDR3 has 14 amino acids. With 6 bases removed from V and 7 bases from J, the gap between germline ends came to 18 bases. In DNA, the CDR3 is TGTGCCAGCAGACCGGACCCTCGCACAGGGACCCAGTACTTC. Translation: CASRPDPRTGTQYF.

V and J are TRBV11-3 and TRBJ1-1; D possibly corresponds to TRBD1 (5 bases). This CDR3 region has 14 residues. Trimming took off 3 bases at V and 4 bases at J, with 12 bases between the two ends. Germline-derived CDR1 and CDR2 are SGHNT and YENEEA. The CDR3 sequence is CASSFGGVGTEAFF. DNA for the CDR3: TGTGCCAGCAGCTTTGGGGGAGTCGGCACTGAAGCTTTCTTT.

The chain has TRBV5-6 and TRBJ1-2; D is ambiguous. Deletions cut 3 bases from V and 7 bases from J, with 13 bases between. The germline gives CDR1 SGHDT, CDR2 YYEEEE. The CDR3 spans 13 residues. CDR3 in DNA: TGTGCCAGCAGCTACGACACTGGGAGTGGCTACACCTTC. Translation gives CASSYDTGSGYTF.

Here the CDR3 reads CASSVLGQMNTEAFF. The CDR3 nucleotides are TGTGCCAGCAGCGTCCTGGGACAGATGAACACTGAAGCTTTCTTT. This chain uses TRBV7-2 with TRBJ1-1, with 7 bases that match TRBD1. The junction had 6 bases not matched to a gene; V was cut back by 5 bases and J by 0 bases. Germline V lookup: CDR1 SGHTA, CDR2 FQGNSA. The CDR3 covers 15 residues.

This clone was recorded a few times. V usage is TRBV9 and J usage is TRBJ1-3, with D unclear. This CDR3 has 15 residues. Trimming cost V 6 bases and J 2 bases, with 15 bases left between them. Per the germline V gene, CDR1 is SGDLS and CDR2 is YYNGEE. CDR3 amino acids: CASNPDGLTGNTIYF. CDR3 bases: TGTGCCAGCAACCCCGACGGGTTAACTGGAAACACCATATATTTT.